This T cell receptor (beta chain) emerged from a study of CD8+ T cells in alopecia areata. On the study more broadly: At a dose of 5 to 10 mg twice daily, oral tofacitinib was given to treated patients.

Study findings and constraints: Lesional scalp exceeded normal scalp in clonality, especially in alopecia totalis/universalis.

RNA was isolated and reverse transcribed to cDNA, the sequencing template. The assay was immunoSEQ multiplex PCR, and TCRdb's table has in-frame clones only and misses some. Of approximately 150,000 clones listed, about 66% are singletons. A remark on this clone: Its antigen is unidentified.

The V and J ends lost 5 bases and 2 bases, in that order; junction bases with no gene match: 4. The CDR3 has 16 amino acids. Looked up from germline, CDR1 is SGHVS and CDR2 is FQNEAQ. Lesional scalp punch biopsies and peripheral blood came from alopecia areata patients. The chain couples TRBV7-8 to TRBJ1-5; TRBD1 aligns across 12 bases. The source material was CD8+ T cells sorted from blood, sampled at week 0. This clonotype was sampled from a human donor with alopecia areata. The DNA for the CDR3 is TGTGCCAGCAGCCCTGGGACAGGGGGCGGCAATCAGCCCCAGCATTTT. It translates to CASSPGTGGGNQPQHF.